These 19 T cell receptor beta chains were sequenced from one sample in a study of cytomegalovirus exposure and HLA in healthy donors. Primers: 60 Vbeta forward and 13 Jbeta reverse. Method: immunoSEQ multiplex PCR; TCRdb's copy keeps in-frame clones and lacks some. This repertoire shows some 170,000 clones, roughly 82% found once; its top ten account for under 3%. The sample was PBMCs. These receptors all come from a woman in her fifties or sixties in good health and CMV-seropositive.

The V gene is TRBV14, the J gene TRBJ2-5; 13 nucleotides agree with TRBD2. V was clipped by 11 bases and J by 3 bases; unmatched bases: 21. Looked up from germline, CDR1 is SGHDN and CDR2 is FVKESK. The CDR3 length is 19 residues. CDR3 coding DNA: TGTGCCGCCCGATCCGGGACTAGCGGGGAGGAAAGACAGAAAGAGACCCAGTACTTC. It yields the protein CAARSGTSGEERQKETQYF.

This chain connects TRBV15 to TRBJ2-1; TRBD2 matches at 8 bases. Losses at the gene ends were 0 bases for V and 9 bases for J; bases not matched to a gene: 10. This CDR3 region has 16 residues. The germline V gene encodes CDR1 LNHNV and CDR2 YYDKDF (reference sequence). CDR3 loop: CATSRDMGGGTSEQFF. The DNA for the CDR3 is TGTGCCACCAGCAGAGATATGGGCGGGGGGACGAGTGAGCAGTTCTTC.

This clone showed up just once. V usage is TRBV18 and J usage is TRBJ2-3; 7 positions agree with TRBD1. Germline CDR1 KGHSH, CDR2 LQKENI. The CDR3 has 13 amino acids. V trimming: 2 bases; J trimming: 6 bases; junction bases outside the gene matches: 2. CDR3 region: CASSPTGDDTQYF. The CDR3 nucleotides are TGTGCCAGCTCACCAACAGGGGACGATACGCAGTATTTT.

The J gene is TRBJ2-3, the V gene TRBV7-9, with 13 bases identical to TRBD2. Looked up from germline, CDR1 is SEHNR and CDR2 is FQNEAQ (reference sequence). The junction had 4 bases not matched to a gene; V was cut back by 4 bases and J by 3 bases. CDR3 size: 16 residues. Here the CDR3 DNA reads TGTGCCAGCAGCTCAGGGACTAGCGGGGTAACAGATACGCAGTATTTT. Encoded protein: CASSSGTSGVTDTQYF.

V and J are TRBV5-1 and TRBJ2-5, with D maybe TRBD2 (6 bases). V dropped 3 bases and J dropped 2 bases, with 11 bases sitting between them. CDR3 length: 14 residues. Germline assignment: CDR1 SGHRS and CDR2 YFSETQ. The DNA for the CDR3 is TGCGCCAGCAGCTACGGGGGACCTCAAGAGACCCAGTACTTC. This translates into CASSYGGPQETQYF.

As DNA, the CDR3 is TGCGCCAGCAGAAAACCGGGACAGGGAGGCACCGGGGAGCTGTTTTTT. This gives the protein CASRKPGQGGTGELFF. The genes are TRBV5-1 and TRBJ2-2, with TRBD1 identical over 9 bases. Germline values: CDR1 SGHRS, CDR2 YFSETQ. The CDR3 extends over 16 amino acids. The trim removed 5 bases at V and 4 bases at J, leaving 9 bases unmatched.

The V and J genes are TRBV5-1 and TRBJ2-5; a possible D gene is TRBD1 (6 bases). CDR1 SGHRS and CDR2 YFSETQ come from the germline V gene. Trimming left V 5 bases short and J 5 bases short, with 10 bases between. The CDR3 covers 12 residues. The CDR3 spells CASSGGSETQYF. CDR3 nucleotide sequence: TGCGCCAGCAGTGGGGGCAGTGAGACCCAGTACTTC.

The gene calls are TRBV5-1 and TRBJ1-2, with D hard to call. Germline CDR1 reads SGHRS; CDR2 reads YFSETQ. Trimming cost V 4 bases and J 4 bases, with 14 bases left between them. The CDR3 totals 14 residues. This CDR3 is CASSPGEALYGYTF. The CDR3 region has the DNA TGCGCCAGCAGCCCTGGAGAGGCCCTCTATGGCTACACCTTC.

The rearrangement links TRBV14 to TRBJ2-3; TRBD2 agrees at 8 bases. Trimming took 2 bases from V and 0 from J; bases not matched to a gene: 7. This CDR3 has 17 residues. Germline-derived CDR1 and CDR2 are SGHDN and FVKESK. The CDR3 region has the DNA TGTGCCAGCAGCCAACTAATTACTAGCGGAAGCACAGATACGCAGTATTTT. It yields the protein CASSQLITSGSTDTQYF.

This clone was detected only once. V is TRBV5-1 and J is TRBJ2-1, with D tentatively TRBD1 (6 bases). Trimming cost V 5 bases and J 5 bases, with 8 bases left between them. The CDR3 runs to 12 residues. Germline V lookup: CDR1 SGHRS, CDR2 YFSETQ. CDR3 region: CASRAGDNEQFF. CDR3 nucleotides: TGCGCCAGCAGGGCAGGGGACAATGAGCAGTTCTTC. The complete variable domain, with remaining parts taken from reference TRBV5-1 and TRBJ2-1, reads KAGVTQTPRYLIKTRGQQVTLSCSPISGHRSVSWYQQTPGQGLQFLFEYFSETQRNKGNFPGRFSGRQFSNSRSEMNVSTLELGDSALYLCASRAGDNEQFFGPGTRLTVL.

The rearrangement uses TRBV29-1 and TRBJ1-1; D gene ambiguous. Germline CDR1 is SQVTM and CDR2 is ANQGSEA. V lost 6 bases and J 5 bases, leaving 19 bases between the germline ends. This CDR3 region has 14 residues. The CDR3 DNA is TGCAGCGTCCGATCTTCCCCCCCGAGGACTGAAGCTTTCTTT. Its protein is CSVRSSPPRTEAFF.

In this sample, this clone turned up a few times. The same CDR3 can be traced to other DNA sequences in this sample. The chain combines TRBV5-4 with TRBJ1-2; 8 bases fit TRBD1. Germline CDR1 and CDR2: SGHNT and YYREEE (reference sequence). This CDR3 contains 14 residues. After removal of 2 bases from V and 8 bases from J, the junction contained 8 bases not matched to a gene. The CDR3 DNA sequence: TGTGCCAGCAGCTTACTTCAGGGGGCAAGGGGCTACACCTTC. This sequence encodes CASSLLQGARGYTF. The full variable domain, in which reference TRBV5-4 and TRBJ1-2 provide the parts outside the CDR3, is ETGVTQSPTHLIKTRGQQVTLRCSSQSGHNTVSWYQQALGQGPQFIFQYYREEENGRGNFPPRFSGLQFPNYSSELNVNALELDDSALYLCASSLLQGARGYTFGSGTRLTVV.

The CDR3 DNA follows: TGTGCCAGCAGCCAGAGGACCGGGACTAACTATGGCTACACCTTC. Amino acid sequence: CASSQRTGTNYGYTF. V usage is TRBV14 and J usage is TRBJ1-2; no firm D call. This CDR3 is built from 15 residues. V lost 3 bases and J 0 bases, leaving 11 bases between the germline ends. CDR1 and CDR2 (germline): SGHDN, FVKESK.

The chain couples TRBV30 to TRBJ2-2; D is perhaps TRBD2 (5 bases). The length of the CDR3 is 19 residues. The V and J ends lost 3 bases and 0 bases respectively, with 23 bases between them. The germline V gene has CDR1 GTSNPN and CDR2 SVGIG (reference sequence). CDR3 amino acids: CAWRSTSGSGGANTGELFF. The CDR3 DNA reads TGTGCCTGGAGGTCAACATCGGGCAGTGGAGGCGCGAACACCGGGGAGCTGTTTTTT.

CDR3 protein: CASMTRRGPPGYTF. The CDR3 bases are TGTGCCAGTATGACGAGGAGGGGTCCTCCTGGCTACACCTTC. The genes are TRBV19 and TRBJ1-2; the D gene is possibly TRBD1 (5 bases). Trimming cost V 7 bases and J 7 bases, with 19 bases left between them. Germline CDR1 LNHDA, CDR2 SQIVND (reference sequence). The CDR3 is 14 amino acids.

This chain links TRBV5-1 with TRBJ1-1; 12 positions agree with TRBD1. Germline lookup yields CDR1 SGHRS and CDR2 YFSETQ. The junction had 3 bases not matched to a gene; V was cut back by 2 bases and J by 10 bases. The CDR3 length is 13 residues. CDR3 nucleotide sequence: TGCGCCAGCAGCTTCCGGGACAGGGGGCGAGCTTTCTTT. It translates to CASSFRDRGRAFF. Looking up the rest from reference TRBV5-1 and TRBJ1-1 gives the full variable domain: KAGVTQTPRYLIKTRGQQVTLSCSPISGHRSVSWYQQTPGQGLQFLFEYFSETQRNKGNFPGRFSGRQFSNSRSEMNVSTLELGDSALYLCASSFRDRGRAFFGQGTRLTVV.

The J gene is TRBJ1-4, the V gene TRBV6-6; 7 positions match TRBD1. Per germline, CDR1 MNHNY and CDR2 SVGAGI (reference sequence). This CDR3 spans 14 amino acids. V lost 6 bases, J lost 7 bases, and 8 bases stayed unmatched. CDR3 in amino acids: CASSLQGGGEKLFF. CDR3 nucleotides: TGTGCCAGCAGCCTTCAGGGGGGAGGTGAAAAACTGTTTTTT.

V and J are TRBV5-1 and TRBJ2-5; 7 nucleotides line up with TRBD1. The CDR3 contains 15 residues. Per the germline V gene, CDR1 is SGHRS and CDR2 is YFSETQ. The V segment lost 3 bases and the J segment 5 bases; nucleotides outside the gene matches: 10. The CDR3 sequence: CASSSTGSLRETQYF. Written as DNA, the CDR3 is TGCGCCAGCAGCTCGACAGGGAGCCTCCGGGAGACCCAGTACTTC.

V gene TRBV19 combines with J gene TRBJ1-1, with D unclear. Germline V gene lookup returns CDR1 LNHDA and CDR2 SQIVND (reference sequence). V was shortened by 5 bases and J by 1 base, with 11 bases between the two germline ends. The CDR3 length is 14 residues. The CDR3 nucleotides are TGTGCCAGTAGTCTTCTCCGGGGGAACACTGAAGCTTTCTTT. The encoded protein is CASSLLRGNTEAFF.